This T cell receptor (beta chain) derives from a study of cytomegalovirus exposure and HLA in healthy donors. Trimming shortened V by 5 bases and J by 6 bases, and 17 bases separated the two germline ends. The CDR3 has 15 amino acids. Germline values: CDR1 MDHEN, CDR2 SYDVKM. The PCR made use of 60 Vbeta and 13 Jbeta primers. Assay used: immunoSEQ multiplex PCR; TCRdb lists only in-frame clones, some missing. The repertoire holds roughly 150,000 clones, with about 76% as singletons. Concerning this clone itself: Its antigen is as yet unknown.

Study-wide results and caveats: Reports indicated that the classifier achieved high specificity and sensitivity in diagnosing cytomegalovirus status.

This sequence joins TRBV28 and TRBJ1-5; perhaps TRBD1 as D (6 bases). This receptor was identified in a young woman in good health and CMV-seropositive. Sequences were obtained from PBMCs. CDR3 DNA: TGTGCCAGCAGTGCCCCACAGGGTACAACTCAGCCCCAGCATTTT. Its protein is CASSAPQGTTQPQHF. The full variable domain, completed using reference TRBV28 and TRBJ1-5, is DVKVTQSSRYLVKRTGEKVFLECVQDMDHENMFWYRQDPGLGLRLIYFSYDVKMKEKGDIPEGYSVSREKKERFSLILESASTNQTSMYLCASSAPQGTTQPQHFGDGTRLSIL.